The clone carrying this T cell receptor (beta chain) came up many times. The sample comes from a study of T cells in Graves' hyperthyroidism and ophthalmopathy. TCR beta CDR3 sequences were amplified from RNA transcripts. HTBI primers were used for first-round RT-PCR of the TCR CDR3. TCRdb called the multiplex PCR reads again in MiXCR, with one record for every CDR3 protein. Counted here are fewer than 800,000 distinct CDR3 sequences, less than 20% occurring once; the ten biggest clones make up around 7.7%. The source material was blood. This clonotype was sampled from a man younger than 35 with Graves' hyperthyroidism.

This CDR3 reads CAWAIFGNPYGYTF. The CDR3 bases are TGTGCCTGGGCAATTTTCGGGAATCCCTATGGCTACACCTTC. This chain links TRBV30 with TRBJ1-2; no clear D gene. The CDR3 extends over 14 amino acids. Germline V gives CDR1 GTSNPN, CDR2 SVGIG (reference sequence). V was shortened by 5 bases and J by 4 bases, with 17 bases between the two germline ends.